The clone carrying this TCR beta chain has only a few counts. Sample-barcoded 5' priming and a J-beta primer mix drove a second PCR of roughly 7 to 11 cycles. Using its own MiXCR run on the 5' RACE reads, TCRdb lists one record per CDR3 protein. The table records hundreds of thousands of distinct CDR3 sequences, about 21% of them present only once. These data originate in a study of blood T cells in healthy people across ages. Material for sequencing was blood. The clonotype was recovered from a man in his sixties or seventies in good health.

CDR3 coding DNA: TGTGCCAGCAGTTTATCCGGGCAGGGACGCTCACCCCTCCACTTT. Its protein is CASSLSGQGRSPLHF. V is TRBV27 and J is TRBJ1-6; D is possibly TRBD1 (5 bases). Trimming stripped 0 bases from V and 10 bases from J, with 13 bases between. The V gene's germline CDR1 is MNHEY and CDR2 SMNVEV (reference sequence). CDR3 length equals 15 residues.